This TCR beta chain came from a study of coeliac disease. The method was immunoSEQ multiplex PCR; TCRdb's version includes in-frame clones alone and lacks a portion of them. Of more than 5,500 clones in the sample, 55% to 70% were seen once. In germline, CDR1 is LNHNV, CDR2 YYDKDF (reference sequence). The CDR3 extends over 15 amino acids. V lost 3 bases and J lost 5, with 13 bases in between. The receptor comes from a man in his sixties or seventies with active celiac disease. This chain links TRBV15 with TRBJ1-4; D is uncertain. The specimen sequenced was lymphocytes from the gut lamina propria. This CDR3 is CATSSSGMGNEKLFF. The CDR3, as DNA: TGTGCCACCAGCAGCTCCGGGATGGGGAATGAAAAACTGTTTTTT.